These T cell receptor beta chains were read from a single sample in a study of blood T cell repertoires in COVID-19. Assay: immunoSEQ multiplex PCR; the TCRdb copy retains only in-frame clones and omits some. The sample includes 300,000 to 350,000 clones, approximately 86% seen only once; the top ten take 7.5% to 10%. The sequenced material came from peripheral blood. These receptors came from a man aged 25-45 years with COVID-19, enrolled during active disease. Each CDR3 is given with its conserved first and last residue. Each record gives: CDR3 length, D gene, clone size, V gene, J gene, CDR3 protein, CDR3 DNA. D genes are given only for firm matches. Rows give clone size only sometimes, using once, few, many, or a class for an expanded clone.

cdr3_length: 14
d_call: -
clone_size: -
v_call: TRBV5-5
j_call: TRBJ2-7
cdr3_aa: CASSLLTGAYEQYF
cdr3_nt: TGTGCCAGCAGCTTGCTTACCGGAGCCTACGAGCAGTACTTC

cdr3_length: 14
d_call: -
clone_size: -
v_call: TRBV28
j_call: TRBJ1-2
cdr3_aa: CASGVLQGLYGYTF
cdr3_nt: TGTGCCAGCGGAGTCCTACAGGGTCTCTATGGCTACACCTTC

cdr3_length: 13
d_call: TRBD2
clone_size: -
v_call: TRBV29-1
j_call: TRBJ2-3
cdr3_aa: CSGRGGGADTQYF
cdr3_nt: TGCAGCGGACGCGGGGGGGGAGCAGATACGCAGTATTTT

cdr3_length: 15
d_call: TRBD1
clone_size: -
v_call: TRBV9
j_call: TRBJ2-7
cdr3_aa: CASSGGTGGEYEQYF
cdr3_nt: TGTGCCAGCAGCGGAGGGACAGGGGGCGAGTACGAGCAGTACTTC

cdr3_length: 14
d_call: -
clone_size: -
v_call: TRBV4-3
j_call: TRBJ2-7
cdr3_aa: CASSQVGGTGEQYF
cdr3_nt: TGCGCCAGCAGCCAAGTTGGCGGGACGGGGGAGCAGTACTTC

cdr3_length: 15
d_call: TRBD1
clone_size: -
v_call: TRBV7-9
j_call: TRBJ2-5
cdr3_aa: CASSPRDRVSETQYF
cdr3_nt: TGTGCCAGCAGCCCTCGGGACAGGGTATCGGAGACCCAGTACTTC

cdr3_length: 14
d_call: -
clone_size: few
v_call: TRBV6-4
j_call: TRBJ2-7
cdr3_aa: CASSATGETYEQYF
cdr3_nt: TGTGCCAGCAGTGCTACCGGGGAGACCTACGAGCAGTACTTC

cdr3_length: 15
d_call: TRBD2
clone_size: once
v_call: TRBV6-5
j_call: TRBJ2-7
cdr3_aa: CASSYSGGSGYEQYF
cdr3_nt: TGTGCCAGCAGTTACTCGGGGGGGAGCGGCTACGAGCAGTACTTC

cdr3_length: 16
d_call: TRBD1
clone_size: -
v_call: TRBV5-1
j_call: TRBJ1-1
cdr3_aa: CASSWEQGSLNTEAFF
cdr3_nt: TGCGCCAGCAGCTGGGAACAGGGGAGCCTGAACACTGAAGCTTTCTTT

cdr3_length: 19
d_call: TRBD2
clone_size: few
v_call: TRBV6-1
j_call: TRBJ2-1
cdr3_aa: CASSEAASGYTSSYNEQFF
cdr3_nt: TGTGCCAGCAGTGAAGCAGCTAGCGGTTACACGAGCTCCTACAATGAGCAGTTCTTC

cdr3_length: 15
d_call: TRBD1
clone_size: -
v_call: TRBV9
j_call: TRBJ1-1
cdr3_aa: CASSVEGQGNTEAFF
cdr3_nt: TGTGCCAGCAGCGTCGAGGGACAGGGCAACACTGAAGCTTTCTTT

cdr3_length: 17
d_call: TRBD1
clone_size: -
v_call: TRBV28
j_call: TRBJ1-4
cdr3_aa: CASSFPRYRGRNEKLFF
cdr3_nt: TGTGCCAGCAGTTTCCCCCGGTACAGGGGTCGGAATGAAAAACTGTTTTTT

cdr3_length: 16
d_call: -
clone_size: -
v_call: TRBV28
j_call: TRBJ1-5
cdr3_aa: CASSLRAGYGNQPQHF
cdr3_nt: TGTGCCAGCAGTTTAAGGGCGGGGTATGGCAATCAGCCCCAGCATTTT

cdr3_length: 17
d_call: -
clone_size: once
v_call: TRBV27
j_call: TRBJ2-4
cdr3_aa: CASSAYNRGGGKNIQYF
cdr3_nt: TGTGCCAGCAGTGCATATAACAGGGGAGGAGGCAAAAACATTCAGTACTTC

cdr3_length: 14
d_call: -
clone_size: -
v_call: TRBV4-3
j_call: TRBJ1-3
cdr3_aa: CARVGVVAGNTIYF
cdr3_nt: TGCGCCAGAGTCGGGGTGGTCGCTGGAAACACCATATATTTT

cdr3_length: 15
d_call: -
clone_size: -
v_call: TRBV7-2
j_call: TRBJ1-1
cdr3_aa: CASREGLTLNTEAFF
cdr3_nt: TGTGCCAGCAGGGAGGGGCTGACATTGAACACTGAAGCTTTCTTT

cdr3_length: 15
d_call: TRBD1
clone_size: -
v_call: TRBV6-2/TRBV6-3
j_call: TRBJ1-5
cdr3_aa: CASSHRTGVLQPQHF
cdr3_nt: TGTGCCAGCAGCCATCGGACAGGGGTTCTTCAGCCCCAGCATTTT

cdr3_length: 15
d_call: -
clone_size: -
v_call: TRBV5-1
j_call: TRBJ1-2
cdr3_aa: CASSLLGISNYGYTF
cdr3_nt: TGCGCCAGCAGCTTGCTAGGCATTTCTAACTATGGCTACACCTTC

cdr3_length: 16
d_call: -
clone_size: -
v_call: TRBV7-2
j_call: TRBJ1-1
cdr3_aa: CASSLWTAGRKTEAFF
cdr3_nt: TGTGCCAGCAGCCTATGGACAGCCGGAAGGAAAACTGAAGCTTTCTTT

cdr3_length: 15
d_call: TRBD2
clone_size: -
v_call: TRBV2
j_call: TRBJ2-5
cdr3_aa: CASRRLAGVAETQYF
cdr3_nt: TGTGCCAGCCGAAGACTAGCGGGGGTAGCCGAGACCCAGTACTTC

cdr3_length: 16
d_call: TRBD1
clone_size: -
v_call: TRBV28
j_call: TRBJ2-2
cdr3_aa: CASSLPGQGNTGELFF
cdr3_nt: TGTGCCAGCAGTCTACCGGGACAGGGGAACACCGGGGAGCTGTTTTTT

cdr3_length: 14
d_call: -
clone_size: -
v_call: TRBV6-5
j_call: TRBJ1-1
cdr3_aa: CASSFQGPNTEAFF
cdr3_nt: TGTGCCAGCAGCTTCCAGGGGCCGAACACTGAAGCTTTCTTT

cdr3_length: 15
d_call: TRBD2
clone_size: -
v_call: TRBV6-5
j_call: TRBJ2-7
cdr3_aa: CASTTGLVGYYEQYF
cdr3_nt: TGTGCCAGCACCACGGGACTAGTTGGGTACTACGAGCAGTACTTC

cdr3_length: 12
d_call: -
clone_size: -
v_call: TRBV30
j_call: TRBJ2-5
cdr3_aa: CAWTHGQETQYF
cdr3_nt: TGTGCCTGGACCCACGGGCAAGAGACCCAGTACTTC

cdr3_length: 16
d_call: TRBD1
clone_size: -
v_call: TRBV5-1
j_call: TRBJ2-3
cdr3_aa: CASSGGGTGVSDTQYF
cdr3_nt: TGCGCCAGCAGCGGAGGGGGGACAGGGGTGTCAGATACGCAGTATTTT

cdr3_length: 16
d_call: -
clone_size: few
v_call: TRBV3-1/TRBV3-2
j_call: TRBJ1-1
cdr3_aa: CASSQFSDRLNTEAFF
cdr3_nt: TGTGCCAGCAGCCAATTTTCGGACAGATTGAACACTGAAGCTTTCTTT

cdr3_length: 14
d_call: -
clone_size: -
v_call: TRBV7-2
j_call: TRBJ1-2
cdr3_aa: CASSLGRMNYGYTF
cdr3_nt: TGTGCCAGCAGCTTGGGCAGGATGAACTATGGCTACACCTTC

cdr3_length: 16
d_call: -
clone_size: -
v_call: TRBV9
j_call: TRBJ2-3
cdr3_aa: CASSVRDMTSTDTQYF
cdr3_nt: TGTGCCAGCAGCGTACGGGATATGACTAGCACAGATACGCAGTATTTT

cdr3_length: 13
d_call: -
clone_size: -
v_call: TRBV27
j_call: TRBJ2-7
cdr3_aa: CASSLGHTYEQYF
cdr3_nt: TGTGCCAGCAGTTTAGGGCATACCTACGAGCAGTACTTC

cdr3_length: 15
d_call: TRBD1
clone_size: -
v_call: TRBV6-6
j_call: TRBJ2-1
cdr3_aa: CASTLPGAGGGEQFF
cdr3_nt: TGTGCCAGCACCCTCCCGGGGGCAGGGGGCGGTGAGCAGTTCTTC

cdr3_length: 14
d_call: -
clone_size: few
v_call: TRBV6-5
j_call: TRBJ1-5
cdr3_aa: CASIGVSLNQPQHF
cdr3_nt: TGTGCCAGCATAGGGGTGTCATTAAATCAGCCCCAGCATTTT

cdr3_length: 17
d_call: -
clone_size: once
v_call: TRBV12-2
j_call: TRBJ2-1
cdr3_aa: CASRPPGRDRVIHEQFF
cdr3_nt: TGTGCAAGTCGCCCCCCCGGACGGGACAGGGTCATACATGAGCAGTTCTTC

cdr3_length: 16
d_call: -
clone_size: -
v_call: TRBV7-9
j_call: TRBJ2-3
cdr3_aa: CASSPLQGLRSDTQYF
cdr3_nt: TGTGCCAGCAGCCCTTTACAGGGTTTGCGCTCAGATACGCAGTATTTT

cdr3_length: 14
d_call: -
clone_size: -
v_call: TRBV6-5
j_call: TRBJ2-7
cdr3_aa: CASRPVLALSEQYF
cdr3_nt: TGTGCCAGCAGGCCTGTCCTAGCACTCTCCGAGCAGTACTTC

cdr3_length: 14
d_call: -
clone_size: -
v_call: TRBV7-2
j_call: TRBJ2-5
cdr3_aa: CASSLSRYQETQYF
cdr3_nt: TGTGCCAGCAGCTTATCGAGGTACCAAGAGACCCAGTACTTC

cdr3_length: 14
d_call: -
clone_size: few
v_call: TRBV9
j_call: TRBJ2-1
cdr3_aa: CASSGGVGLDEQFF
cdr3_nt: TGTGCCAGCAGCGGAGGAGTGGGTTTAGATGAGCAGTTCTTC

cdr3_length: 17
d_call: -
clone_size: -
v_call: TRBV5-1
j_call: TRBJ1-1
cdr3_aa: CASSLVQLSGGNTEAFF
cdr3_nt: TGCGCCAGCAGCTTGGTACAGCTCTCTGGAGGGAACACTGAAGCTTTCTTT

cdr3_length: 16
d_call: TRBD2
clone_size: -
v_call: TRBV29-1
j_call: TRBJ2-2
cdr3_aa: CSVEGGSGGLTGELFF
cdr3_nt: TGCAGCGTGGAAGGGGGGAGCGGGGGACTCACCGGGGAGCTGTTTTTT

cdr3_length: 17
d_call: -
clone_size: -
v_call: TRBV6-2/TRBV6-3
j_call: TRBJ2-3
cdr3_aa: CASSYSILAASTDTQYF
cdr3_nt: TGTGCCAGCAGTTACTCGATCTTAGCGGCAAGCACAGATACGCAGTATTTT

cdr3_length: 17
d_call: -
clone_size: -
v_call: TRBV27
j_call: TRBJ2-4
cdr3_aa: CASSPRAGLIAKNIQYF
cdr3_nt: TGTGCCAGCAGTCCCCGGGCGGGTCTGATAGCCAAAAACATTCAGTACTTC

cdr3_length: 13
d_call: TRBD1
clone_size: -
v_call: TRBV5-6
j_call: TRBJ1-1
cdr3_aa: CASSWDRGTEAFF
cdr3_nt: TGTGCCAGCAGCTGGGACAGGGGAACTGAAGCTTTCTTT

cdr3_length: 17
d_call: TRBD2
clone_size: -
v_call: TRBV9
j_call: TRBJ2-5
cdr3_aa: CASSVTSVAGGRETQYF
cdr3_nt: TGTGCCAGCAGCGTAACCTCTGTAGCGGGGGGACGGGAGACCCAGTACTTC

cdr3_length: 14
d_call: -
clone_size: -
v_call: TRBV28
j_call: TRBJ2-5
cdr3_aa: CASTPGGPMETQYF
cdr3_nt: TGTGCCAGCACCCCGGGGGGCCCCATGGAGACCCAGTACTTC

cdr3_length: 17
d_call: TRBD1
clone_size: -
v_call: TRBV7-9
j_call: TRBJ1-5
cdr3_aa: CASSLSPQGARSQPQHF
cdr3_nt: TGTGCCAGCAGCTTATCACCACAGGGGGCGCGGAGTCAGCCCCAGCATTTT

cdr3_length: 15
d_call: TRBD1
clone_size: -
v_call: TRBV6-5
j_call: TRBJ1-2
cdr3_aa: CASSPGTGLNYGYTF
cdr3_nt: TGTGCCAGCAGTCCCGGGACAGGACTTAACTATGGCTACACCTTC

cdr3_length: 13
d_call: -
clone_size: -
v_call: TRBV7-9
j_call: TRBJ1-1
cdr3_aa: CASSLGQNTEAFF
cdr3_nt: TGTGCCAGCAGCTTAGGACAAAACACTGAAGCTTTCTTT

cdr3_length: 13
d_call: TRBD1
clone_size: -
v_call: TRBV19
j_call: TRBJ1-4
cdr3_aa: CASSRTGTEKLFF
cdr3_nt: TGTGCCAGTAGCCGGACAGGGACTGAAAAACTGTTTTTT

cdr3_length: 14
d_call: -
clone_size: -
v_call: TRBV28
j_call: TRBJ2-7
cdr3_aa: CASGGHRDAYEQYF
cdr3_nt: TGTGCCAGCGGGGGCCACAGGGACGCCTACGAGCAGTACTTC

cdr3_length: 16
d_call: -
clone_size: -
v_call: TRBV28
j_call: TRBJ1-5
cdr3_aa: CASSIAEDRYNQPQHF
cdr3_nt: TGTGCCAGCAGTATCGCTGAGGACAGATACAATCAGCCCCAGCATTTT

cdr3_length: 12
d_call: -
clone_size: -
v_call: TRBV20-1
j_call: TRBJ1-1
cdr3_aa: CSASPSNTEAFF
cdr3_nt: TGCAGTGCTAGTCCGTCCAACACTGAAGCTTTCTTT

cdr3_length: 17
d_call: TRBD2
clone_size: -
v_call: TRBV5-1
j_call: TRBJ2-3
cdr3_aa: CASSLAVLAGDSDTQYF
cdr3_nt: TGCGCCAGCAGCTTGGCCGTGCTAGCGGGAGACTCAGATACGCAGTATTTT

cdr3_length: 14
d_call: -
clone_size: -
v_call: TRBV27
j_call: TRBJ2-2
cdr3_aa: CASRGWQGTGELFF
cdr3_nt: TGTGCCAGCAGGGGTTGGCAGGGCACCGGGGAGCTGTTTTTT

cdr3_length: 14
d_call: -
clone_size: few
v_call: TRBV19
j_call: TRBJ1-6
cdr3_aa: CASSIWPSDSPLHF
cdr3_nt: TGTGCCAGTAGTATTTGGCCGTCCGATTCACCCCTCCACTTT

cdr3_length: 15
d_call: -
clone_size: -
v_call: TRBV7-6
j_call: TRBJ2-7
cdr3_aa: CASSSEAGSLYEQYF
cdr3_nt: TGTGCCAGCAGCTCAGAGGCCGGGAGTTTATACGAGCAGTACTTC